Following are 20 T cell receptor beta chains from one sample sequenced in a study of siplizumab effects on memory and regulatory T cells (dated by TCRdb to the late 2010s). Receptor libraries were prepared by the immunoSEQ multiplex PCR assay. The table comes from immuneACCESS by way of TCRdb, which keeps in-frame sequences with V and J called. Part of the clones is missing from these tables; in studies checked, under half for an unresolved V gene and the rest for unknown reasons. The sample includes about 87,000 clones, with 94% observed a single time. Of the sample, approximately 0.31% falls within the top ten clones. The specimen was non-Treg CD4+ T cells sorted from blood. This specimen's cell subset or site label, interpreted: FACS-sorted unstimulated CD4+ non-regulatory T cells. These receptors all stem from a human donor in good health.

This chain joins TRBV7-8 and TRBJ2-7, with D perhaps matching TRBD1 (5 bases). Trimming left V 2 bases short and J 6 bases short, with 11 bases between. The length of the CDR3 is 13 residues. Germline CDR1 SGHVS, CDR2 FQNEAQ. The CDR3 here is CASSLHGQGEQYF. For the CDR3, the DNA is TGTGCCAGCAGCTTACACGGACAAGGCGAGCAGTACTTC.

The genes are TRBV4-2 and TRBJ2-3, with TRBD2 identical over 14 bases. This CDR3 comprises 16 residues. The J segment lost 3 bases and the V segment lost 6 bases, leaving 5 bases of the junction unmatched. The germline V gene has CDR1 LGHNA and CDR2 YNFKEQ. This CDR3 reads CASSSGTSGSTDTQYF. The CDR3 DNA reads TGTGCCAGCAGTTCCGGGACTAGCGGGAGTACAGATACGCAGTATTTT.

The V gene is TRBV7-2, the J gene TRBJ2-5; D not certain. Deletions cut 5 bases from V and 4 bases from J, with 14 bases between. CDR1 and CDR2 (germline): SGHTA, FQGNSA. CDR3 length equals 14 residues. The CDR3 region is CASSPRPDGETQYF. CDR3 coding DNA: TGTGCCAGCAGCCCCCGACCCGATGGAGAGACCCAGTACTTC. Based on the CDR3 plus reference TRBV7-2 and TRBJ2-5, the full variable domain is GAGVSQSPSNKVTEKGKDVELRCDPISGHTALYWYRQSLGQGLEFLIYFQGNSAPDKSGLPSDRFSAERTGGSVSTLTIQRTQQEDSAVYLCASSPRPDGETQYFGPGTRLLVL.

The V and J genes are TRBV9 and TRBJ1-1; D unresolved. The CDR3 is made up of 14 amino acids. V lost 0 bases and J 7 bases, leaving 13 bases between the germline ends. Germline V gene sequence: CDR1 SGDLS, CDR2 YYNGEE. The CDR3 region has the DNA TGTGCCAGCAGCGTAGTGAAGGGCCCAGGTGAAGCTTTCTTT. This encodes CASSVVKGPGEAFF.

The chain joins TRBV11-3 to TRBJ2-7; D is undetermined. The CDR3 extends over 15 amino acids. Germline loops: CDR1 SGHNT, CDR2 YENEEA. V was trimmed by 2 bases and J by 2 bases, leaving 13 bases between them. DNA of the CDR3: TGTGCCAGCAGCTTAAAGGGTTTCTTGCCCTACGAGCAGTACTTC. It yields the protein CASSLKGFLPYEQYF.

The CDR3 sequence is CASSERRNSPLHF. CDR3 bases: TGTGCCAGCAGTGAACGAAGAAATTCACCCCTCCACTTT. This chain links TRBV2 with TRBJ1-6; D is uncertain. The CDR3 extends over 13 amino acids. The V gene's germline CDR1 is SNHLY and CDR2 FYNNEI. V was cut by 2 bases and J by 7 bases, with 6 bases left in between.

The J gene is TRBJ2-1, the V gene TRBV7-9; D unresolved. This CDR3 region has 14 residues. V lost 2 bases and J lost 7, with 12 bases in between. CDR1 is SEHNR and CDR2 is FQNEAQ in the germline V gene (reference sequence). In DNA, the CDR3 is TGTGCCAGCAGCTTATCAGTAGGGCGGAATGAGCAGTTCTTC. It yields the protein CASSLSVGRNEQFF.

The genes are TRBV13 and TRBJ2-7; D remains unclear. The V gene's germline CDR1 is PRHDT and CDR2 FYEKMQ (reference sequence). V was trimmed by 1 base and J by 3 bases, leaving 10 bases between them. The CDR3 sequence is 14 residues long. The CDR3 region has the DNA TGTGCCAGCAGCTTAGCCTCAGGCGGCTACGAGCAGTACTTC. Translated: CASSLASGGYEQYF. Drawing the rest from reference TRBV13 and TRBJ2-7, the complete variable domain is AAGVIQSPRHLIKEKRETATLKCYPIPRHDTVYWYQQGPGQDPQFLISFYEKMQSDKGSIPDRFSAQQFSDYHSELNMSSLELGDSALYFCASSLASGGYEQYFGPGTRLTVT.

V is TRBV4-1 and J is TRBJ1-2, with TRBD1 matching over 8 bases. V lost 1 base, J lost 5 bases, and 15 bases stayed unmatched. This CDR3 contains 18 residues. Per germline, CDR1 MGHRA and CDR2 YSYEKL. The CDR3 DNA reads as TGCGCCAGCAGCCAAGTCCCGGCCGGACAGGGAGGGGGTTATGGCTACACCTTC. Its translation: CASSQVPAGQGGGYGYTF.

V and J are TRBV5-1 and TRBJ2-1; 8 nucleotides align to TRBD2. Germline CDR1 reads SGHRS; CDR2 reads YFSETQ. The CDR3 length is 14 residues. V lost 4 bases, J lost 9 bases, and 9 bases stayed unmatched. CDR3 loop: CASSGSGSSLEQFF. CDR3 coding DNA: TGCGCCAGCAGCGGGAGCGGGAGTTCCCTTGAGCAGTTCTTC.

DNA of the CDR3: TGTGCCAGCAGCGTAGGGGGCCCCAATCGTGGTGAGCAGTTCTTC. It specifies CASSVGGPNRGEQFF. The chain recombines TRBV9 with TRBJ2-1; possible D gene TRBD1, 5 bases. The CDR3 extends over 15 amino acids. Looked up from germline, CDR1 is SGDLS and CDR2 is YYNGEE. Trimming pared 0 bases from V and 9 bases from J, leaving 16 bases between.

The genes are TRBV21-1 and TRBJ2-6. TRBV21-1 is deemed a pseudogene. This CDR3 is built from 16 residues. The CDR3 loop is CASLGGNGFGANVLTF. The CDR3 nucleotides read TGTGCCTCCCTGGGGGGCAACGGCTTTGGGGCCAACGTCCTGACTTTC.

This sequence joins TRBV6-5 and TRBJ1-1; D perhaps matches TRBD1 (5 bases). The CDR3 covers 13 residues. Germline V gene lookup returns CDR1 MNHEY and CDR2 SVGAGI. The germline V and J ends were trimmed by 2 bases and 5 bases, with 9 bases remaining between them. This CDR3 reads CASSYPGRTEAFF. In nucleotides, the CDR3 is TGTGCCAGCAGTTACCCGGGGCGGACTGAAGCTTTCTTT.

DNA for the CDR3: TGCGCCAGCAGCCAGGTGAGACTAGCGACTTACGAGCAGTACTTC. The encoded protein is CASSQVRLATYEQYF. The chain joins TRBV4-3 to TRBJ2-7; 8 positions agree with TRBD2. CDR1 and CDR2 from the germline V gene are LGHNA and YSLEER. The CDR3 runs to 15 residues. J lost 4 bases, V lost 3 bases, and 8 bases had no gene match.

This rearrangement joins TRBV19 to TRBJ2-7, with unresolved D. Trimming shortened V by 0 bases and J by 0 bases, and 6 bases separated the two germline ends. Germline CDR1 LNHDA, CDR2 SQIVND (reference sequence). The CDR3 length is 14 residues. CDR3 amino acids: CASSIEGLSYEQYF. Here the CDR3 DNA reads TGTGCCAGTAGTATAGAGGGCCTCTCCTACGAGCAGTACTTC.

The V and J genes are TRBV7-2 and TRBJ2-1, with unresolved D. The CDR3 loop spans 16 amino acids. V lost 1 base and J lost 0, with 10 bases in between. Germline CDR1 reads SGHTA; CDR2 reads FQGNSA. The CDR3 sequence: CASSLEPESSYNEQFF. The CDR3 region has the DNA TGTGCCAGCAGCTTAGAACCCGAGAGCTCCTACAATGAGCAGTTCTTC.

The chain uses TRBV5-1 and TRBJ2-7, with D possibly matching TRBD1 (5 bases). V was trimmed by 0 bases and J by 2 bases, leaving 9 bases between them. The CDR3 runs 14 residues. Germline values: CDR1 SGHRS, CDR2 YFSETQ. CDR3 nucleotides: TGCGCCAGCAGCTTGGGATCAGGGCCCTACGAGCAGTACTTC. Amino acid sequence: CASSLGSGPYEQYF.

CDR3 protein: CASSQDQGQGTEAFF. The CDR3, as DNA: TGCGCCAGCAGCCAAGATCAGGGACAGGGTACCGAAGCTTTCTTT. The chain has TRBV4-1 and TRBJ1-1; 9 bases line up with TRBD1. V lost 0 bases, J lost 8 bases, and 7 bases stayed unmatched. CDR1 and CDR2 (germline): MGHRA, YSYEKL. The CDR3 totals 15 residues.

The rearrangement links TRBV7-9 to TRBJ2-5; TRBD2 might be the D (6 bases). Germline V gene sequence: CDR1 SEHNR, CDR2 FQNEAQ (reference sequence). The V end lost 5 bases, the J end lost 4 bases, and 14 bases lay between the germline ends. There are 14 residues in the CDR3. The CDR3 reads CASSPLTRAETQYF. CDR3 bases: TGTGCCAGCAGCCCGCTGACTAGGGCAGAGACCCAGTACTTC.

This chain connects TRBV30 to TRBJ2-1; 16 positions agree with TRBD2. Per germline, CDR1 GTSNPN and CDR2 SVGIG (reference sequence). The CDR3 is 18 amino acids. J gave up 8 bases and V 2 bases, and 12 bases lay outside the gene matches. The CDR3 protein is CAWSTTGLAGGLSHEQFF. CDR3 DNA: TGTGCCTGGAGTACCACGGGACTAGCGGGGGGGCTTTCCCATGAGCAGTTCTTC.